Below, 4 T cell receptor beta chains from the same sample are listed, as sequenced in a study of identical twins. TCRdb itself ran the 5' RACE reads through MiXCR, one entry per CDR3 protein. The sample lists about 520,000 distinct CDR3 sequences; around 20% were seen once. These data also featured in a second study, about T cells expressing NK-cell markers.

Sequenced input: CD4+ T cells sorted from blood. The origin of the receptors is a woman aged 18-35 years in good health.

This clonotype has just a few counts. The V gene is TRBV5-5, the J gene TRBJ2-1; 12 bases match TRBD2. Trimming cost V 1 base and J 10 bases; bases outside gene matches: 6. Germline V gives CDR1 SGHKS, CDR2 YYEKEE (reference sequence). The CDR3 consists of 15 residues. CDR3 loop: CASSLLLAGGWEQFF. CDR3 sequence (DNA): TGTGCCAGCAGCTTGTTACTAGCGGGGGGCTGGGAGCAGTTCTTC.

The chain combines TRBV7-9 with TRBJ2-5; possible D gene TRBD2, 6 bases. Germline V gene sequence: CDR1 SEHNR, CDR2 FQNEAQ (reference sequence). The CDR3 sequence is 15 residues long. V was cut by 5 bases and J by 7 bases, with 20 bases left in between. CDR3 residues: CASSALAGPVGTQYF. The CDR3 DNA sequence: TGTGCCAGCAGCGCCCTTGCGGGGCCTGTTGGGACCCAGTACTTC.

The rearrangement uses TRBV10-3 and TRBJ2-7, with a weak D call TRBD2 (6 bases). This CDR3 region has 12 residues. Trimming took off 4 bases at V and 6 bases at J, with 10 bases between the two ends. Looked up from germline, CDR1 is ENHRY and CDR2 is SYGVKD. CDR3 sequence reads: CAISGFGGEQYF. The CDR3 bases are TGTGCCATCAGTGGGTTCGGGGGCGAGCAGTACTTC.

This clonotype was found a few times. CDR3 residues: CASSSPTSGGPANTQYF. CDR3 DNA sequence: TGTGCCAGCAGTTCCCCGACTAGCGGGGGCCCCGCGAATACGCAGTATTTT. V and J are TRBV6-5 and TRBJ2-3; 12 bases fit TRBD2. From germline, CDR1 is MNHEY and CDR2 SVGAGI. Trimming removed 4 bases from V and 7 bases from J; junction bases left unmatched: 12. There are 17 residues in the CDR3.